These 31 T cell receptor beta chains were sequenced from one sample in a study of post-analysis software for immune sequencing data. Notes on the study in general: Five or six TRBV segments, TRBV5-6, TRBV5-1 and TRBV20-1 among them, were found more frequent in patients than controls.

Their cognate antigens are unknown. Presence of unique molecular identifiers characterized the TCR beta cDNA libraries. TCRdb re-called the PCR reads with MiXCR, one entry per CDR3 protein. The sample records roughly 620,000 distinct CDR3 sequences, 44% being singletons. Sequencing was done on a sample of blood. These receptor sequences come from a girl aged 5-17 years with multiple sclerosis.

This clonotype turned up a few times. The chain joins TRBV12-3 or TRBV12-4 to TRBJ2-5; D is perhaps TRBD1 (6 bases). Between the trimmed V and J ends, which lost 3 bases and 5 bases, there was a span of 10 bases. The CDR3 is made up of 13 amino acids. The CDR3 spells CASSFTGKETQYF. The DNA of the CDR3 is TGTGCCAGCAGTTTCACAGGGAAGGAGACCCAGTACTTC.

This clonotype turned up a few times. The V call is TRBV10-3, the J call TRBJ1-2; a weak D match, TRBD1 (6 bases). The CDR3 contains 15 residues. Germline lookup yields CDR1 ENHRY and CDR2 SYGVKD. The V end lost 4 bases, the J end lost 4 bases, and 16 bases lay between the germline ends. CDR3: CAISAAGDGIYGYTF. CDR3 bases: TGTGCCATCAGTGCGGCAGGGGACGGAATCTATGGCTACACCTTC.

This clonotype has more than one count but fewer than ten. The CDR3 loop is CASSPVLGGIIQYF. In DNA form, the CDR3 reads TGTGCCAGCAGCCCTGTATTGGGGGGGATCATTCAGTACTTC. This rearrangement joins TRBV7-2 to TRBJ2-4; 7 nucleotides agree with TRBD2. The germline gives CDR1 SGHTA, CDR2 FQGNSA. J was trimmed by 9 bases and V by 5 bases; bases with no gene match: 10. The CDR3 spans 14 residues.

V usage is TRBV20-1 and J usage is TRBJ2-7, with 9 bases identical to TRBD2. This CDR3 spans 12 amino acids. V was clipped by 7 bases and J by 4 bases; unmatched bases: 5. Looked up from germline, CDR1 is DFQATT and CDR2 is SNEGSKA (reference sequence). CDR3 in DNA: TGCAGTGTTCCGGGACTAGCATACGAGCAGTACTTC. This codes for CSVPGLAYEQYF.

The CDR3 spells CASSQPDSVDTQYF. In DNA form, the CDR3 reads TGTGCCAGCAGCCAACCCGACTCGGTAGATACGCAGTATTTT. The chain employs TRBV5-5 and TRBJ2-3; no definite D call. Between the trimmed V and J ends, which lost 4 bases and 5 bases, there was a span of 14 bases. This CDR3 spans 14 amino acids. Looked up from germline, CDR1 is SGHKS and CDR2 is YYEKEE (reference sequence).

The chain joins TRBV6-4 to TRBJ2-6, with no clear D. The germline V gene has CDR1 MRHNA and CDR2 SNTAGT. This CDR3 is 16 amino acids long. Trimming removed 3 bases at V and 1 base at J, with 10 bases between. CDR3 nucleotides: TGTGCCAGCAGTGAAGGGTCGCTATCTGGGGCCAACGTCCTGACTTTC. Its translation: CASSEGSLSGANVLTF.

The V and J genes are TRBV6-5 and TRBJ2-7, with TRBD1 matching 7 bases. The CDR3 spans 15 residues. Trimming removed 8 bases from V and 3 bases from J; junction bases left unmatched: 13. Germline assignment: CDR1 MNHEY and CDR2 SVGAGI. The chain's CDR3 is CASRVRDSHHYEQYF. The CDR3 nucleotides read TGTGCCAGCCGAGTCCGGGACAGCCACCACTACGAGCAGTACTTC.

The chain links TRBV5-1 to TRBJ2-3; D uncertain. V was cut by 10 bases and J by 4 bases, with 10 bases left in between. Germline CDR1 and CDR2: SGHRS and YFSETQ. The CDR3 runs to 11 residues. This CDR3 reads CARTVADTQYF. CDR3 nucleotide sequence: TGCGCCCGCACCGTTGCAGATACGCAGTATTTT.

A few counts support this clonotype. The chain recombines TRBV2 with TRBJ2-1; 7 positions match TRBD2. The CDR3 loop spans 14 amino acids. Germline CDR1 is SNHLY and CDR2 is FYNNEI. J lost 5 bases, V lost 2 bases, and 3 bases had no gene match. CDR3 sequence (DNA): TGTGCCAGCAGTGAAAGGACTAGGAACAATGAGCAGTTCTTC. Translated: CASSERTRNNEQFF.

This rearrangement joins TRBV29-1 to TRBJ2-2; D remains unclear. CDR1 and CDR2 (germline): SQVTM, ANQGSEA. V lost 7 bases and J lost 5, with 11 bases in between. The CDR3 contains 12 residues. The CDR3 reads CSAPQPTGELFF. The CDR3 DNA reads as TGCAGCGCCCCCCAGCCTACCGGGGAGCTGTTTTTT.

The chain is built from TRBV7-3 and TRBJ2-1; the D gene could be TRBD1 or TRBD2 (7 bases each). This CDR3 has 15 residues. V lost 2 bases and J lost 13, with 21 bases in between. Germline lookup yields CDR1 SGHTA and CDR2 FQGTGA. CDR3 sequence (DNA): TGTGCCAGCAGCTTACAGGGGGGCGGGGGCACAATCCAGTTCTTC. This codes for CASSLQGGGGTIQFF.

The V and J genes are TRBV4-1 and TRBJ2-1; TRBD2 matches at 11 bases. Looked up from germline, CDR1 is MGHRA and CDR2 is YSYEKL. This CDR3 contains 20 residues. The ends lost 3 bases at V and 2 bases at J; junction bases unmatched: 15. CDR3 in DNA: TGCGCCAGCAGCCACCGTAAAAAAGTACTAGCGGGAGAGGCCTACAATGAGCAGTTCTTC. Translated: CASSHRKKVLAGEAYNEQFF.

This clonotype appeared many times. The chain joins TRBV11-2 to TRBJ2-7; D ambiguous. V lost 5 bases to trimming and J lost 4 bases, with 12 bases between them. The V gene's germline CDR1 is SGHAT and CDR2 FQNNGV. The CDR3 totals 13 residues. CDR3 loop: CASSPPAGYEQYF. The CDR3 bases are TGTGCCAGCAGCCCCCCAGCCGGATACGAGCAGTACTTC.

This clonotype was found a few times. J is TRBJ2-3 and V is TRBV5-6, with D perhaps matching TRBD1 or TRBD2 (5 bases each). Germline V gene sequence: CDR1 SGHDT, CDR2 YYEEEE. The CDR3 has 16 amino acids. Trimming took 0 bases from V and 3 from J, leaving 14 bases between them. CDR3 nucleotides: TGTGCCAGCAGCTTGGAACTAGGGGTTGGAACAGATACGCAGTATTTT. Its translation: CASSLELGVGTDTQYF.

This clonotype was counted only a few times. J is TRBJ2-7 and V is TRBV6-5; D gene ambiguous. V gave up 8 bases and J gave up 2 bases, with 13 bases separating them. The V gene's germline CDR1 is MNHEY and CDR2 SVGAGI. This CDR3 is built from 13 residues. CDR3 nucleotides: TGTGCCAGCTGTCGCAACCCTACCTACGAGCAGTACTTC. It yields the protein CASCRNPTYEQYF.

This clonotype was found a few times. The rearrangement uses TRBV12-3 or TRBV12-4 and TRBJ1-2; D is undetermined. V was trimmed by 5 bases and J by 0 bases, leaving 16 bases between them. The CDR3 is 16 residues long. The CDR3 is CASSQGRAGANYGYTF. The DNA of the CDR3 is TGTGCCAGCAGTCAAGGTCGGGCAGGAGCTAACTATGGCTACACCTTC.

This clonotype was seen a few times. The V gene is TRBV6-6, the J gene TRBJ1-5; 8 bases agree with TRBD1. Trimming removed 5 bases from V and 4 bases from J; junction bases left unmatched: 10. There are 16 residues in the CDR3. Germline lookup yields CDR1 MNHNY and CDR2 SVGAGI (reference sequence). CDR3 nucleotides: TGTGCCAGCAGTGGACAGGGAGGAAGGGTTAATCAGCCCCAGCATTTT. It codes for CASSGQGGRVNQPQHF.

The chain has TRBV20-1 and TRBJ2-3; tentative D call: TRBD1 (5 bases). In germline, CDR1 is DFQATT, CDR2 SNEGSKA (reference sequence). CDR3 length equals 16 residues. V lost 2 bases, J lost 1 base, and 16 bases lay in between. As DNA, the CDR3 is TGCAGTGCTAGACCTATTTTCCAAGGGGGCACAGATACGCAGTATTTT. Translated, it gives CSARPIFQGGTDTQYF.

The CDR3: CAISEPAGGAETQYF. The CDR3 DNA reads as TGTGCCATCAGTGAGCCAGCGGGAGGCGCAGAGACCCAGTACTTC. V is TRBV10-3 and J is TRBJ2-5; TRBD2 matches 9 bases. This CDR3 has 15 residues. Germline V CDR1 and CDR2: ENHRY, SYGVKD. Germline trimming cut 2 bases from V and 4 bases from J; bases unmatched to any gene: 5.

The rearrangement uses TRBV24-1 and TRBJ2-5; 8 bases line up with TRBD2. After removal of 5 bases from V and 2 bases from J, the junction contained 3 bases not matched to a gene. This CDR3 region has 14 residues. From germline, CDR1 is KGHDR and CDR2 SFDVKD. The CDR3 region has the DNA TGTGCCACCAGTGCCGTAGCGGGACAAGAGACCCAGTACTTC. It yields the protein CATSAVAGQETQYF.

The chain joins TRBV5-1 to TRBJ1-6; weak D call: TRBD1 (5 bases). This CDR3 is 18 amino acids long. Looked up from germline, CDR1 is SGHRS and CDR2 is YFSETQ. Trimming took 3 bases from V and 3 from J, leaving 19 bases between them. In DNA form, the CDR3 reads TGCGCCAGCAGCTCGGGGGGTTTTACAGCCGTCTATAATTCACCCCTCCACTTT. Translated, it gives CASSSGGFTAVYNSPLHF.

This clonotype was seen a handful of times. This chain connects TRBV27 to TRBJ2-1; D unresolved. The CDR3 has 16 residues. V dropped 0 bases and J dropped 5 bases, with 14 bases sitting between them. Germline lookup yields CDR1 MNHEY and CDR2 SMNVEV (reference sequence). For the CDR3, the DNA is TGTGCCAGCAGTTTATCGGCAGAGACCCCTCACAATGAGCAGTTCTTC. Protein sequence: CASSLSAETPHNEQFF.

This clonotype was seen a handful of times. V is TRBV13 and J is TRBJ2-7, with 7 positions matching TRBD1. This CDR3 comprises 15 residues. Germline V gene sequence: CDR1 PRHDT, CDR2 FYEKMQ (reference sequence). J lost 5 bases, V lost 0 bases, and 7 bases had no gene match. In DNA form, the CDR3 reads TGTGCCAGCAGCTTAGGGGGTGACAGGGAGCACGAGCAGTACTTC. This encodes CASSLGGDREHEQYF.

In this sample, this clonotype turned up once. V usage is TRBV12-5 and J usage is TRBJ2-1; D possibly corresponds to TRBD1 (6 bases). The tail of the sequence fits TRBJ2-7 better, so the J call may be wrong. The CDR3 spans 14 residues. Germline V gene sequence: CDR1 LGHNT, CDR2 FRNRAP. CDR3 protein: CASLKGGPYNEQYF. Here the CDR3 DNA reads TGTGCTAGTTTAAAAGGGGGTCCCTACAATGAGCAGTACTTC.

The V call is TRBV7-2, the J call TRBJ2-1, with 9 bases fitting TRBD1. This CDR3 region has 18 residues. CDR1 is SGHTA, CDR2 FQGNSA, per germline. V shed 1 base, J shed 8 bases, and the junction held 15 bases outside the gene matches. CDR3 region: CASSLGPFRDRAGDEQFF. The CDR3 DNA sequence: TGTGCCAGCAGCTTAGGGCCGTTTCGGGACAGGGCCGGGGATGAGCAGTTCTTC.

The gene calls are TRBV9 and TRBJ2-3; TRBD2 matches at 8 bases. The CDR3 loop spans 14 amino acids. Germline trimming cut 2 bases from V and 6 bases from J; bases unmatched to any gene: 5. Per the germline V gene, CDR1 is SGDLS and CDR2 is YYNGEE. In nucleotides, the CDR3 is TGTGCCAGCAGCGTGACGGGGGGGGAGGATACGCAGTATTTT. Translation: CASSVTGGEDTQYF.

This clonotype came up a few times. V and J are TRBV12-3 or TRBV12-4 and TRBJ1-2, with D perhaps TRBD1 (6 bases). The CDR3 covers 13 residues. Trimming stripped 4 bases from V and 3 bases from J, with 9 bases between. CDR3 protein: CASSYPGDYGYTF. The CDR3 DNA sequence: TGTGCCAGCAGTTACCCAGGGGACTATGGCTACACCTTC.

CDR3 sequence: CASSYSRTGGSGYTF. The CDR3 nucleotides read TGTGCCAGCAGTTACTCGAGGACAGGGGGCTCTGGCTACACCTTC. J is TRBJ1-2 and V is TRBV6-5, with 11 bases that match TRBD1. The CDR3 has 15 residues. Per germline, CDR1 MNHEY and CDR2 SVGAGI. Trimming cost V 0 bases and J 7 bases; bases outside gene matches: 4.

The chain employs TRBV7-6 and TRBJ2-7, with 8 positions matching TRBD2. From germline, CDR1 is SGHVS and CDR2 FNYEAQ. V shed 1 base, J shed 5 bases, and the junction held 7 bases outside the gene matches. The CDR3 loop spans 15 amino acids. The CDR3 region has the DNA TGTGCCAGCAGCTTAGAACCCGGGAGGGCCAACGAGCAGTACTTC. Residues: CASSLEPGRANEQYF.

CDR3 DNA sequence: TGTGCCAGCAAAGCGGGAGAGGTCTACGAGCAGTACTTC. Its translation: CASKAGEVYEQYF. J is TRBJ2-7 and V is TRBV25-1; 8 nucleotides agree with TRBD2. CDR3 length: 13 residues. The germline V gene encodes CDR1 MGHDK and CDR2 SYGVNS. V dropped 7 bases and J dropped 3; count of bases not matched to a gene: 5.

CDR3 amino acids: CASSQKGGPAKNIQYF. DNA of the CDR3: TGTGCCAGCAGCCAAAAGGGGGGCCCAGCCAAAAACATTCAGTACTTC. This chain links TRBV7-2 with TRBJ2-4, with D perhaps matching TRBD1 or TRBD2 (6 bases each). CDR3 length equals 16 residues. Germline V gene data show CDR1 as SGHTA and CDR2 as FQGNSA. The V gene lost 5 bases and the J gene lost 0 bases, with 14 bases spanning the gap.